These T cell receptor beta chains were read from a single sample in a study of human T cells and chemical hapten exposure. TCRdb independently ran MiXCR on the RACE reads; one entry per CDR3 protein. The repertoire includes roughly 380,000 distinct CDR3 sequences, approximately 5% of them detected once, and roughly 2.6% sits in the top ten. Sequenced material: whole blood, taken in connection with sensitization to the hapten diphenylcyclopropenone (DPC). The receptor set was obtained from a woman aged 45-65 years with alopecia areata. Some clones in this sample may be carry-over from other donors' samples. The CDR3 runs from the conserved cysteine through the conserved F or W. The D gene is left open where the match is weak. The listing skips clone size in some rows; elsewhere it reads once, few, many or a size class.

J gene	V gene	clone size	D gene	CDR3 protein	CDR3 DNA
TRBJ1-1	TRBV6-5	many	.	CASSYGTANTEAFF	TGTGCCAGCAGTTATGGGACGGCGAACACTGAAGCTTTCTTT
TRBJ2-2	TRBV6-5	many	.	CASSLRGSNTGELFF	TGTGCCAGCAGTTTGCGCGGCTCGAACACCGGGGAGCTGTTTTTT
TRBJ1-2	TRBV7-2	few	TRBD1	CASSLTPRGQEGGYTF	TGTGCCAGCAGCTTAACCCCAAGAGGACAGGAAGGTGGCTACACCTTC
TRBJ2-7	TRBV20-1	many	.	CSLRERAVHEQYF	TGCAGCCTCCGGGAGAGGGCCGTCCACGAGCAGTACTTC
TRBJ2-7	TRBV9	many	.	CASSVATGYEQYF	TGTGCCAGCAGCGTAGCTACTGGATACGAGCAGTACTTC
TRBJ1-1	TRBV7-8	many	.	CASSRGGVTEAFF	TGTGCCAGCAGCCGCGGGGGAGTCACTGAAGCTTTCTTT
TRBJ1-6	TRBV10-3	.	.	CAIMARDGSPLHF	TGTGCCATCATGGCCAGGGATGGGTCACCCCTCCACTTT
TRBJ2-3	TRBV5-1	few	.	CASSLLQGSDTQYF	TGCGCCAGCAGCTTGCTGCAGGGGTCAGATACGCAGTATTTT
TRBJ2-3	TRBV9	many	.	CASSVWGSTDTQYF	TGTGCCAGCAGCGTATGGGGGAGCACAGATACGCAGTATTTT
TRBJ2-3	TRBV24-1	few	TRBD2	CATSDPNPGLASKGADTQYF	TGTGCCACCAGTGACCCTAATCCGGGACTAGCGTCGAAGGGGGCAGATACGCAGTATTTT
TRBJ1-4	TRBV18	.	TRBD1	CASSPGTGLEKLFF	TGTGCCAGCTCACCTGGGACAGGTCTCGAAAAACTGTTTTTT
TRBJ1-1	TRBV27	few	TRBD1	CASSFQGEWGEAFF	TGTGCCAGCAGTTTTCAGGGGGAGTGGGGTGAAGCTTTCTTT
TRBJ2-7	TRBV2	few	.	CASSGTAAVLEYF	TGTGCCAGCAGTGGAACTGCGGCAGTCCTGGAGTACTTC
TRBJ2-4	TRBV3-1	.	TRBD1	CASSQEEQGAAKNIQYF	TGTGCCAGCAGCCAAGAAGAACAGGGGGCGGCCAAAAACATTCAGTACTTC
TRBJ1-5	TRBV6-5	many	.	CASSYIRNQPQHF	TGTGCCAGCAGCTATATACGGAATCAGCCCCAGCATTTT
TRBJ1-1	TRBV28	many	.	CATADNEAFF	TGTGCCACCGCGGACAATGAAGCTTTCTTT
TRBJ2-7	TRBV28	many	.	CASSFGEPEQYF	TGTGCCAGCAGTTTTGGGGAACCCGAGCAGTACTTC
TRBJ2-6	TRBV9	many	.	CASSGSSGANVLTF	TGTGCCAGCAGTGGAAGCTCTGGGGCCAACGTCCTGACTTTC
TRBJ2-1	TRBV20-1	.	TRBD1	CSAREGGQGANEQFF	TGCAGTGCTAGAGAAGGTGGGCAGGGGGCAAATGAGCAGTTCTTC
TRBJ2-4	TRBV12-3/TRBV12-4	many	.	CASSLNRGPENIQYF	TGTGCCAGCAGTTTAAACCGGGGCCCGGAAAACATTCAGTACTTC
TRBJ1-1	TRBV20-1	many	TRBD1	CSAGGGGALRGTEAFF	TGCAGTGCTGGGGGAGGGGGCGCGCTTAGGGGCACTGAAGCTTTCTTT
TRBJ2-3	TRBV3-1	many	.	CASSHESGAKDTQYF	TGTGCCAGCAGCCACGAATCCGGGGCTAAAGATACGCAGTATTTT
TRBJ2-2	TRBV5-4	many	.	CASSGDTATGELFF	TGTGCCAGCAGTGGGGACACAGCCACCGGGGAGCTGTTTTTT
TRBJ2-6	TRBV28	.	TRBD2	CASASQAGGGSGANVLTF	TGTGCCAGCGCCTCCCAAGCGGGGGGTGGCTCTGGGGCCAACGTCCTGACTTTC
TRBJ1-1	TRBV20-1	many	.	CSASPSGNTEAFF	TGCAGTGCTTCGCCGTCGGGGAACACTGAAGCTTTCTTT
TRBJ2-3	TRBV20-1	.	TRBD2	CSARARGGSTDTQYF	TGCAGTGCTAGAGCGCGGGGGGGCAGCACAGATACGCAGTATTTT
TRBJ1-2	TRBV11-2	.	.	CASSLGQHYGYTF	TGTGCCAGCAGCTTAGGGCAGCACTATGGCTACACCTTC
TRBJ1-5	TRBV29-1	few	.	CSVAEGGNQPQHF	TGCAGCGTAGCCGAAGGGGGCAATCAGCCCCAGCATTTT
TRBJ1-4	TRBV7-2	.	.	CASSLVLGEGDEKLFF	TGTGCCAGCAGCTTAGTTTTAGGGGAAGGAGACGAAAAACTGTTTTTT
TRBJ2-3	TRBV28	many	TRBD2	CASSLSYSGRSTDTQYF	TGTGCCAGCAGTTTATCCTATAGCGGGAGGAGCACAGATACGCAGTATTTT
TRBJ1-3	TRBV4-2	.	.	CASSQDQILSGNTIYF	TGTGCCAGCAGCCAAGATCAAATTCTGTCTGGAAACACCATATATTTT
TRBJ1-5	TRBV5-8	many	.	CASSSRGGNQPQHF	TGTGCCAGCAGCTCCAGGGGTGGCAATCAGCCCCAGCATTTT
TRBJ2-3	TRBV4-2	many	TRBD2	CASSQGRPGGPPDTQYF	TGTGCCAGCAGCCAAGGGAGGCCGGGGGGGCCTCCAGATACGCAGTATTTT
TRBJ1-1	TRBV5-1	few	.	CASSTDRMNTEAFF	TGCGCCAGCAGTACGGACAGAATGAACACTGAAGCTTTCTTT
TRBJ2-4	TRBV9	many	.	CASSGMENIQYF	TGTGCCAGCAGCGGCATGGAAAACATTCAGTACTTC
TRBJ2-1	TRBV20-1	many	TRBD2	CSARAPGGRAGNEQFF	TGCAGTGCTAGAGCCCCGGGCGGGAGGGCCGGCAATGAGCAGTTCTTC
TRBJ2-2	TRBV3-1	.	.	CASSQGFPTGELFF	TGTGCCAGCAGCCAAGGCTTCCCCACCGGGGAGCTGTTTTTT
TRBJ1-1	TRBV5-6	many	.	CASSLGDLTEAFF	TGTGCCAGCAGCTTAGGGGACTTAACTGAAGCTTTCTTT
TRBJ2-5	TRBV10-3	many	TRBD2	CAISEEVAGGLQETQYF	TGTGCCATCAGTGAGGAGGTAGCGGGGGGGCTCCAAGAGACCCAGTACTTC
TRBJ1-3	TRBV29-1	many	.	CSVEDPDRISGNTIYF	TGCAGCGTTGAAGACCCGGACAGAATCTCTGGAAACACCATATATTTT
TRBJ2-2	TRBV12-3/TRBV12-4	.	.	CASSLMGGSYTGELFF	TGTGCCAGCAGTTTAATGGGGGGCTCGTACACCGGGGAGCTGTTTTTT
TRBJ2-5	TRBV13	.	TRBD1	CASSLRTGPQETQYF	TGTGCCAGCAGCTTAAGGACAGGGCCACAAGAGACCCAGTACTTC
TRBJ2-1	TRBV4-2	many	.	CASSPLQGLGVSVEQFF	TGTGCCAGCAGCCCACTACAGGGCCTAGGTGTATCGGTAGAGCAGTTCTTC
TRBJ2-1	TRBV7-9	few	TRBD2	CASSFEGGEQFF	TGTGCCAGCAGCTTTGAGGGAGGGGAGCAGTTCTTC
TRBJ1-1	TRBV20-1	many	.	CSVTPRGTEAFF	TGCAGTGTTACCCCCAGGGGCACTGAAGCTTTCTTT
TRBJ2-6	TRBV28	many	.	CASSPGYSGANVLTF	TGTGCCAGCAGTCCCGGGTACTCTGGGGCCAACGTCCTGACTTTC
TRBJ2-1	TRBV6-1	.	TRBD2	CASSETSGSFNEQFF	TGTGCCAGCAGTGAAACTAGCGGCTCCTTCAATGAGCAGTTCTTC
TRBJ2-7	TRBV20-1	.	.	CSARDPGGPGEQYF	TGCAGTGCTAGAGATCCCGGGGGACCCGGCGAGCAGTACTTC
TRBJ2-1	TRBV18	few	TRBD2	CASSPGVAGHSYNEQFF	TGTGCCAGCTCACCAGGGGTAGCGGGGCACTCCTACAATGAGCAGTTCTTC